One sample yielded the 3 T cell receptor beta chains listed below, sequenced in a study of blood T cell repertoires in COVID-19. Produced via immunoSEQ multiplex PCR; TCRdb's table is partial and in-frame only. The sample has 200,000 to 300,000 clones, about nine tenths seen once; the top ten hold roughly 7%. The sequencing input was peripheral blood. Source of these receptors: a man aged 55 to 69 who had recovered from COVID-19.

The table lists this clone with a few counts. This CDR3 is CASSYLDRIYEQYF. The CDR3 DNA reads as TGTGCCAGCAGTTACTTGGACAGGATATACGAGCAGTACTTC. This chain links TRBV6-2 or TRBV6-3 with TRBJ2-7, with 7 bases that match TRBD1. CDR3 length: 14 residues. Germline CDR1 reads MNHEY; CDR2 reads SVGEGT. The V segment lost 1 base and the J segment 4 bases; nucleotides outside the gene matches: 4.

V gene TRBV5-5 combines with J gene TRBJ2-2; weak D call: TRBD1 (7 bases). The CDR3 loop spans 16 amino acids. V was shortened by 4 bases and J by 7 bases, with 20 bases between the two germline ends. Germline values: CDR1 SGHKS, CDR2 YYEKEE (reference sequence). This CDR3 is CASSQLRDSFYGELFF. The DNA for the CDR3 is TGTGCCAGCAGCCAGCTGCGGGACAGTTTCTACGGGGAGCTGTTTTTT.

This chain connects TRBV11-3 to TRBJ1-1; unclear D gene. Per germline, CDR1 SGHNT and CDR2 YENEEA. The CDR3 covers 13 residues. The V gene lost 3 bases and the J gene lost 5 bases, with 10 bases spanning the gap. The CDR3 DNA reads as TGTGCCAGCAGCTTCTCTCGGAGAACTGAAGCTTTCTTT. Translating it yields CASSFSRRTEAFF.